The present entry profiles one TCR beta chain with its context. The record originates from a study of CD8+CD57+ T cells in acquired aplastic anemia. Sequencing involved patients with CD8+CD57+ cell expansion previously shown by flow cytometry. Untreated patients provided the blood samples, with no therapy given before sampling. Template material for TCR beta VDJ and CDR3 profiling consisted of genomic DNA. Each CDR3 protein gets one entry after TCRdb re-called the reads with MiXCR. Among about 150,000 distinct CDR3 sequences, roughly half were seen once, and the ten largest hold roughly 3.2%. Germline V gives CDR1 SGHTA, CDR2 FQGNSA. Trimming at V came to 7 bases and at J to 0 bases, leaving 1 base not matched to a gene. CDR3 size: 13 residues.

The V gene is TRBV7-2, the J gene TRBJ2-3; TRBD1 agrees at 7 bases. Sequences were obtained from sorted CD4+, CD8+, or CD8+CD57+ T cells (not recorded which) from PBMCs. The source is a human donor with aplastic anemia. CDR3 loop: CASTRGSTDTQYF. DNA of the CDR3: TGTGCCAGCACCAGGGGGAGCACAGATACGCAGTATTTT.